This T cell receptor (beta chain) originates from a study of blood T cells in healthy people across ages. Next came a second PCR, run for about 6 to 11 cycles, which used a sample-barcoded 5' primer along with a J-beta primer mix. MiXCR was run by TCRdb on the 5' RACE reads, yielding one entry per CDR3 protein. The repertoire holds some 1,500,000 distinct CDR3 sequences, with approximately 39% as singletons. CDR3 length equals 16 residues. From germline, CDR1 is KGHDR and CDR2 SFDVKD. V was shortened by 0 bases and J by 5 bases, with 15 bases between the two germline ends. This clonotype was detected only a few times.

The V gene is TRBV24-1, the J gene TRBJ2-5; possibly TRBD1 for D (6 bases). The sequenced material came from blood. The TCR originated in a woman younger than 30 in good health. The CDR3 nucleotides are TGTGCCACCAGTGATTTGGGCAGGGGATCGCACGAGACCCAGTACTTC. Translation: CATSDLGRGSHETQYF.